This passage covers 24 T cell receptor beta chains from one sample sequenced in a study of blood T cell repertoires in COVID-19. The data were produced by immunoSEQ multiplex PCR, yet TCRdb's version contains in-frame clones alone and is incomplete. Of about 40,000 clones in the sample, nearly 90% were seen once. Input material: peripheral blood. These receptors originate from a man in his sixties or seventies with active COVID-19.

The V gene is TRBV7-8, the J gene TRBJ2-5; 7 bases line up with TRBD1. After removal of 1 base from V and 0 bases from J, the junction contained 2 bases not matched to a gene. Germline V gene sequence: CDR1 SGHVS, CDR2 FQNEAQ. CDR3 length: 15 residues. The CDR3 loop is CASSLETGYQETQYF. DNA for the CDR3: TGTGCCAGCAGCTTAGAGACAGGGTACCAAGAGACCCAGTACTTC.

The chain is built from TRBV27 and TRBJ1-2; 8 bases are shared with TRBD1. V dropped 5 bases and J dropped 6; count of bases not matched to a gene: 8. Germline CDR1 MNHEY, CDR2 SMNVEV (reference sequence). There are 14 residues in the CDR3. The CDR3: CASSDRTGGHGYTF. The CDR3 bases are TGTGCCAGCAGTGATAGAACAGGGGGACATGGCTACACCTTC.

CDR3 sequence (DNA): TGTGCCAGCACCAAGCTCCTATACAATGAGCAGTTCTTC. Protein sequence: CASTKLLYNEQFF. This chain uses TRBV7-2 with TRBJ2-1, with unresolved D. This CDR3 contains 13 residues. Trimming removed 7 bases from V and 4 bases from J, with 11 bases in between. Germline assignment: CDR1 SGHTA and CDR2 FQGNSA. The complete variable domain, with remaining parts taken from reference TRBV7-2 and TRBJ2-1, reads GAGVSQSPSNKVTEKGKDVELRCDPISGHTALYWYRQSLGQGLEFLIYFQGNSAPDKSGLPSDRFSAERTGGSVSTLTIQRTQQEDSAVYLCASTKLLYNEQFFGPGTRLTVL.

This clone was seen only once. The chain links TRBV2 to TRBJ2-3; maybe TRBD1 (5 bases). Germline CDR1 SNHLY, CDR2 FYNNEI. Trimming removed 1 base from V and 2 bases from J, with 7 bases in between. The CDR3 has 14 residues. The CDR3 reads CASSEDRYTDTQYF. The CDR3 DNA follows: TGTGCCAGCAGTGAAGACAGGTACACAGATACGCAGTATTTT.

CDR3 in DNA: TGTGCCACCAGCGGGAGACCCACTGAAGCTTTCTTT. Amino acids: CATSGRPTEAFF. The chain is built from TRBV15 and TRBJ1-1; no clear D. This CDR3 region has 12 residues. Deletions cut 5 bases from V and 4 bases from J, with 8 bases between. Germline assignment: CDR1 LNHNV and CDR2 YYDKDF (reference sequence). The whole variable domain, filled in from reference TRBV15 and TRBJ1-1, reads DAMVIQNPRYQVTQFGKPVTLSCSQTLNHNVMYWYQQKSSQAPKLLFHYYDKDFNNEADTPDNFQSRRPNTSFCFLDIRSPGLGDTAMYLCATSGRPTEAFFGQGTRLTVV.

The chain uses TRBV7-2 and TRBJ2-7; 9 positions match TRBD2. Germline CDR1 is SGHTA and CDR2 is FQGNSA. With V trimmed by 5 bases and J by 4 bases, 12 bases remained unmatched. The CDR3 totals 16 residues. The CDR3 sequence: CASSPLRRGGDYEQYF. CDR3 bases: TGTGCCAGCAGCCCCTTAAGGCGGGGGGGGGATTACGAGCAGTACTTC.

This chain joins TRBV7-9 and TRBJ1-3; 8 bases align to TRBD1. V shed 5 bases and J 3 bases; nucleotides not matched to a gene: 6. This CDR3 is 15 amino acids long. From germline, CDR1 is SEHNR and CDR2 FQNEAQ (reference sequence). The CDR3 sequence is CASSAQGADGNTIYF. The CDR3 bases are TGTGCCAGCAGCGCCCAGGGGGCGGATGGAAACACCATATATTTT.

This chain joins TRBV11-1 and TRBJ2-7, with 9 bases that match TRBD1. CDR1 and CDR2 (germline): SGHAT, FQDESV (reference sequence). V lost 0 bases, J lost 5 bases, and 5 bases stayed unmatched. This CDR3 has 15 amino acids. CDR3 nucleotides: TGTGCCAGCAGCTTAGCCGGGACAGGGTTCAACGAGCAGTACTTC. This gives the protein CASSLAGTGFNEQYF.

The J gene is TRBJ2-2, the V gene TRBV6-2 or TRBV6-3, with 15 bases identical to TRBD2. Germline loops: CDR1 MNHEY, CDR2 SVGEGT. The CDR3 sequence is 20 residues long. The V gene end was trimmed by 2 bases and the J gene end by 1 base; junction bases not matched to a gene: 8. DNA for the CDR3: TGTGCCAGCAGTTACCACCACGGGACTAGCGGGGGGTTGAACACCGGGGAGCTGTTTTTT. Translating gives CASSYHHGTSGGLNTGELFF.

The rearrangement joins TRBV28 to TRBJ1-1; 11 bases agree with TRBD1. CDR3 size: 15 residues. The V segment lost 4 bases and the J segment 4 bases; nucleotides outside the gene matches: 5. Germline CDR1 MDHEN, CDR2 SYDVKM. Here the CDR3 DNA reads TGTGCCAGCAGTTCCCCGGGACAGGGGGGCACTGAAGCTTTCTTT. The encoded protein is CASSSPGQGGTEAFF. The full variable domain, rest sourced from reference TRBV28 and TRBJ1-1, is DVKVTQSSRYLVKRTGEKVFLECVQDMDHENMFWYRQDPGLGLRLIYFSYDVKMKEKGDIPEGYSVSREKKERFSLILESASTNQTSMYLCASSSPGQGGTEAFFGQGTRLTVV.

V is TRBV7-9 and J is TRBJ1-5; the D gene is possibly TRBD1 (5 bases). V was clipped by 2 bases and J by 0 bases, with 8 bases between them. Looked up from germline, CDR1 is SEHNR and CDR2 is FQNEAQ (reference sequence). The CDR3 runs to 15 residues. In DNA, the CDR3 is TGTGCCAGCAGCTTAAAAGGGGATAGCAATCAGCCCCAGCATTTT. Translation: CASSLKGDSNQPQHF.

V is TRBV2 and J is TRBJ2-2; 9 bases align to TRBD1. The ends lost 6 bases at V and 0 bases at J; junction bases unmatched: 2. This CDR3 comprises 15 residues. From germline, CDR1 is SNHLY and CDR2 FYNNEI. The CDR3 loop is CASRRQGANTGELFF. CDR3 nucleotides: TGTGCCAGCAGAAGACAGGGGGCGAACACCGGGGAGCTGTTTTTT.

The rearrangement links TRBV18 to TRBJ2-5; tentative D call: TRBD2 (5 bases). Germline V lookup: CDR1 KGHSH, CDR2 LQKENI. V lost 4 bases and J lost 3, with 9 bases in between. This CDR3 has 13 amino acids. The CDR3: CASSLGLKETQYF. The CDR3 DNA reads as TGTGCCAGCTCACTTGGACTTAAAGAGACCCAGTACTTC.

This chain links TRBV6-4 with TRBJ2-3; D may be TRBD2 (7 bases). The CDR3 has 14 amino acids. V was cut by 2 bases and J by 2 bases, with 8 bases left in between. CDR1 is MRHNA and CDR2 is SNTAGT in the germline V gene. The CDR3 protein is CASSDGGATDTQYF. For the CDR3, the DNA is TGTGCCAGCAGTGACGGGGGGGCCACAGATACGCAGTATTTT.

This chain links TRBV10-3 with TRBJ2-3; possible D gene TRBD2, 5 bases. Germline loops: CDR1 ENHRY, CDR2 SYGVKD. Trimming left V 10 bases short and J 2 bases short, with 16 bases between. The length of the CDR3 is 14 residues. The CDR3 here is CANSLAGDTDTQYF. CDR3 DNA sequence: TGTGCCAACTCGTTAGCCGGGGACACAGATACGCAGTATTTT.

This clone was observed a handful of times. The CDR3 nucleotides are TGTGCCAGCAGCTCCCGACCGGGACTAGCGGATTACGAGCAGTACTTC. Residues: CASSSRPGLADYEQYF. The rearrangement joins TRBV5-6 to TRBJ2-7; 11 nucleotides agree with TRBD2. Germline loops: CDR1 SGHDT, CDR2 YYEEEE. This CDR3 is built from 16 residues. V shed 3 bases, J shed 4 bases, and the junction held 9 bases outside the gene matches.

The chain links TRBV7-3 to TRBJ1-6; a weak D match, TRBD1 (5 bases). The CDR3 length is 15 residues. Germline CDR1 reads SGHTA; CDR2 reads FQGTGA. Trimming took off 0 bases at V and 8 bases at J, with 11 bases between the two ends. CDR3 sequence reads: CASSLTGQIDSPLHF. CDR3 DNA sequence: TGTGCCAGCAGCTTAACGGGGCAGATAGATTCACCCCTCCACTTT.

This chain uses TRBV9 with TRBJ2-7; D is unclear. The CDR3 covers 14 residues. CDR1 is SGDLS and CDR2 is YYNGEE in the germline V gene. The V end was cut by 0 bases, the J end by 1 base, with 8 bases between. CDR3 amino acids: CASSVATNSYEQYF. DNA of the CDR3: TGTGCCAGCAGCGTAGCTACGAATTCCTACGAGCAGTACTTC. Using reference TRBV9 and TRBJ2-7 for the parts outside the CDR3, the full variable domain is DSGVTQTPKHLITATGQRVTLRCSPRSGDLSVYWYQQSLDQGLQFLIQYYNGEERAKGNILERFSAQQFPDLHSELNLSSLELGDSALYFCASSVATNSYEQYFGPGTRLTVT.

The V gene is TRBV6-5, the J gene TRBJ2-5; TRBD2 might be the D (7 bases). Germline assignment: CDR1 MNHEY and CDR2 SVGAGI. V lost 0 bases and J 4 bases, leaving 12 bases between the germline ends. The CDR3 runs 15 residues. The CDR3 spells CASSYSGGGGETQYF. CDR3 sequence (DNA): TGTGCCAGCAGTTACTCAGGGGGAGGGGGAGAGACCCAGTACTTC.

V gene TRBV18 combines with J gene TRBJ1-4; D is ambiguous. Germline lookup yields CDR1 KGHSH and CDR2 LQKENI. The CDR3 has 15 amino acids. The V and J ends lost 0 bases and 4 bases respectively, with 9 bases between them. The CDR3 loop is CASSPPTTNNEKLFF. The CDR3 DNA follows: TGTGCCAGCTCACCACCGACTACAAATAATGAAAAACTGTTTTTT.

This chain joins TRBV19 and TRBJ2-1; 13 bases are a match to TRBD2. The germline V gene encodes CDR1 LNHDA and CDR2 SQIVND (reference sequence). V lost 5 bases to trimming and J lost 0 bases; unmatched junction nucleotides: 10. This CDR3 is 19 amino acids long. The CDR3 DNA reads TGTGCCAGTAGTCTTAGGACTAGCGGGGGCGCACCCTCCTACAATGAGCAGTTCTTC. Amino acids: CASSLRTSGGAPSYNEQFF.

The V and J genes are TRBV27 and TRBJ1-5; TRBD1 agrees at 7 bases. The V gene's germline CDR1 is MNHEY and CDR2 SMNVEV (reference sequence). J gave up 7 bases and V 5 bases, and 8 bases lay outside the gene matches. The CDR3 spans 14 residues. For the CDR3, the DNA is TGTGCCAGCAGTATCCTACAGGGGTCACAGCCCCAGCATTTT. Its protein is CASSILQGSQPQHF.

The V call is TRBV7-2, the J call TRBJ1-4; 8 bases match TRBD1. Germline CDR1 reads SGHTA; CDR2 reads FQGNSA. Germline trimming cut 4 bases from V and 3 bases from J; bases unmatched to any gene: 4. The CDR3 runs to 15 residues. CDR3 sequence: CASSSGQGSNEKLFF. CDR3 bases: TGTGCCAGCAGCTCCGGACAGGGTTCTAATGAAAAACTGTTTTTT.

J is TRBJ1-1 and V is TRBV19; 10 nucleotides line up with TRBD1. V trimming: 7 bases; J trimming: 8 bases; junction bases outside the gene matches: 7. Per the germline V gene, CDR1 is LNHDA and CDR2 is SQIVND (reference sequence). The CDR3 is 13 amino acids. Here the CDR3 DNA reads TGTGCCAGTACCGGGACAGGGGAACTCGAAGCTTTCTTT. This codes for CASTGTGELEAFF.